Shown below are 32 T cell receptor beta chains from a single sample sequenced in a study of blood T cells in healthy people across ages. Sample-barcoded 5' priming and a J-beta primer mix drove a second PCR of roughly 7 to 11 cycles. TCRdb re-analysed the 5' RACE reads in MiXCR, keeping a single row per CDR3 protein. Of roughly 930,000 distinct CDR3 sequences listed, roughly 43% were seen once; the top ten hold around 15%. Sequencing input: blood. The receptors were gathered from a man younger than 40 in good health.

The chain is built from TRBV6-2 or TRBV6-3 and TRBJ2-7; 11 nucleotides align to TRBD2. The CDR3 length is 15 residues. Trimming at V came to 2 bases and at J to 2 bases, leaving 2 bases not matched to a gene. Germline loops: CDR1 MNHEY, CDR2 SVGEGT. The CDR3 DNA follows: TGTGCCAGCAGTTACAGACTAGCGGGGCCCTACGAGCAGTACTTC. This encodes CASSYRLAGPYEQYF.

The chain links TRBV20-1 to TRBJ1-4; D gene unclear. Germline V gene data show CDR1 as DFQATT and CDR2 as SNEGSKA (reference sequence). V lost 5 bases and J lost 2, with 9 bases in between. The CDR3 is 13 residues long. The CDR3 DNA reads as TGCAGTGCTCCCGCGGCGACTAATGAAAAACTGTTTTTT. Its translation is CSAPAATNEKLFF.

CDR3 sequence reads: CASSPLGAYEKLFF. The DNA for the CDR3 is TGTGCCAGCAGCCCTCTAGGGGCTTATGAAAAACTGTTTTTT. The chain combines TRBV7-2 with TRBJ1-4, with D tentatively TRBD1 (5 bases). CDR1 and CDR2 from the germline V gene are SGHTA and FQGNSA. The V gene lost 5 bases and the J gene lost 6 bases, with 13 bases spanning the gap. The CDR3 spans 14 residues.

A remark on this clonotype: One end of the junction is discordant with germline, which a read error may explain. The rearrangement uses TRBV12-3 or TRBV12-4 and TRBJ1-4, with D possibly matching TRBD1 (5 bases). This CDR3 spans 15 amino acids. The CDR3, as DNA: TGTGCCAGCAGACCCGGGACGGCAACTAATGAAAAACCGTTTTTT. It is translated as CASRPGTATNEKPFF.

This chain uses TRBV5-1 with TRBJ1-2; the D is unclear. The CDR3 runs 12 residues. Trimming removed 4 bases at V and 8 bases at J, with 12 bases between. Per germline, CDR1 SGHRS and CDR2 YFSETQ. The CDR3 loop reads CASSPDNIGYTF. As DNA, the CDR3 is TGCGCCAGCAGCCCCGACAACATCGGCTACACCTTC.

The J gene is TRBJ2-7, the V gene TRBV20-1; 7 positions agree with TRBD1. With 3 bases clipped from V and 1 base from J, the junction kept 6 bases outside the gene matches. The CDR3 totals 14 residues. CDR1 and CDR2 (germline): DFQATT, SNEGSKA (reference sequence). DNA of the CDR3: TGCAGTGCTAGCCGAGAGGACAGGTCCTACGAGCAGTACTTC. This codes for CSASREDRSYEQYF.

The rearrangement links TRBV2 to TRBJ2-5, with 7 bases fitting TRBD1. Germline V gene sequence: CDR1 SNHLY, CDR2 FYNNEI. With V trimmed by 4 bases and J by 11 bases, 13 bases remained unmatched. This CDR3 contains 14 residues. The CDR3 sequence: CASSVTGVADEQYF. Written as DNA, the CDR3 is TGTGCCAGCAGTGTCACAGGGGTTGCCGATGAGCAGTACTTC.

In DNA form, the CDR3 reads TGTGCCAGCAGCTCAGACGGGGGGCGCAGGGATACGCAGTATTTT. Its protein is CASSSDGGRRDTQYF. V usage is TRBV7-9 and J usage is TRBJ2-3; perhaps TRBD2 as D (7 bases). The CDR3 extends over 15 amino acids. The V end was cut by 4 bases, the J end by 6 bases, with 17 bases between. Germline CDR1 SEHNR, CDR2 FQNEAQ (reference sequence).

This clonotype has a single count. The J gene is TRBJ1-2, the V gene TRBV5-4; 7 bases match TRBD1. There are 15 residues in the CDR3. With 4 bases clipped from V and 8 bases from J, the junction kept 14 bases outside the gene matches. In germline, CDR1 is SGHNT, CDR2 YYREEE (reference sequence). CDR3 region: CASSPVGDRAAGYTF. The CDR3 DNA reads TGTGCCAGCAGCCCTGTTGGTGACAGGGCAGCGGGCTACACCTTC.

The CDR3 nucleotides read TGTGCCAGCAGCATGACGAGCCTACGCCAGTATTTT. Its translation is CASSMTSLRQYF. The chain recombines TRBV14 with TRBJ2-3, with no clear D. The V and J ends lost 5 bases and 12 bases respectively, with 15 bases between them. CDR3 length: 12 amino acids. Germline V gene data show CDR1 as SGHDN and CDR2 as FVKESK.

The chain recombines TRBV7-2 with TRBJ1-3; TRBD1 agrees at 7 bases. V lost 6 bases, J lost 0 bases, and 5 bases stayed unmatched. In germline, CDR1 is SGHTA, CDR2 FQGNSA. This CDR3 contains 15 residues. CDR3 bases: TGTGCCAGCAGGCGGACAGGAAGCTCTGGAAACACCATATATTTT. It codes for CASRRTGSSGNTIYF.

The chain has TRBV3-1 and TRBJ2-4, with TRBD2 matching over 7 bases. The better agreement between TRBJ2-7 and the DNA end casts doubt on the J call. CDR3 length: 17 amino acids. Per germline, CDR1 LGHDT and CDR2 YNNKEL (reference sequence). The CDR3 nucleotides read TGTGCCAGCAGACGGAGGGTGGTCGGACTAGAGTCCGACGAGCAGTACTTC. Its translation: CASRRRVVGLESDEQYF.

This clonotype was recorded a few times. The chain carries TRBV29-1 and TRBJ1-1; a possible D gene is TRBD1 (6 bases). V was pared by 4 bases and J by 2 bases, with 14 bases between. The CDR3 runs to 14 residues. CDR1 and CDR2 from the germline V gene are SQVTM and ANQGSEA. The CDR3 coding sequence is TGCAGCGTTGTAGGGGGAGAGAGTAACACTGAAGCTTTCTTT. Translation gives CSVVGGESNTEAFF.

The V and J genes are TRBV24-1 and TRBJ2-3; perhaps D is TRBD1 or TRBD2 (5 bases each). Germline CDR1 reads KGHDR; CDR2 reads SFDVKD. The CDR3 loop spans 15 amino acids. V lost 1 base to trimming and J lost 2 bases, with 9 bases between them. CDR3 sequence (DNA): TGTGCCACCAGTGATTTTGGGACCAACACAGATACGCAGTATTTT. Residues: CATSDFGTNTDTQYF.

This clonotype has more than one count but fewer than ten. The CDR3 loop reads CASSMTETNEQYF. The CDR3 DNA is TGCGCCAGCAGCATGACAGAGACTAACGAGCAGTACTTC. The chain links TRBV5-1 to TRBJ2-7; D tentatively fits TRBD1 or TRBD2 (5 bases each). CDR1 SGHRS and CDR2 YFSETQ come from the germline V gene. The CDR3 is 13 amino acids. The ends were cut back, 4 bases at V and 5 bases at J, with 13 bases in the middle.

The chain combines TRBV11-2 with TRBJ2-5; 10 nucleotides align to TRBD2. The V segment lost 5 bases and the J segment 9 bases; nucleotides outside the gene matches: 15. Germline V gives CDR1 SGHAT, CDR2 FQNNGV. There are 16 residues in the CDR3. DNA for the CDR3: TGTGCCAGCAGCCCTTTAGCGGGGGGTCCCCTAATGGCCCAGTACTTC. This encodes CASSPLAGGPLMAQYF.

This clonotype was counted a few times. The chain is built from TRBV27 and TRBJ2-7; 9 bases agree with TRBD2. The CDR3 totals 15 residues. J lost 5 bases, V lost 2 bases, and 7 bases had no gene match. Germline V CDR1 and CDR2: MNHEY, SMNVEV (reference sequence). CDR3 loop: CASSLGSGGWNEQYF. CDR3 DNA: TGTGCCAGCAGTTTAGGGAGCGGGGGGTGGAACGAGCAGTACTTC.

This clonotype was recorded only once. This sequence joins TRBV29-1 and TRBJ2-1; no clear D gene. Germline V gives CDR1 SQVTM, CDR2 ANQGSEA. CDR3 length equals 13 residues. V was clipped by 3 bases and J by 7 bases, with 13 bases between them. The CDR3 sequence: CSVDALMGNEQFF. CDR3 in DNA: TGCAGCGTTGACGCCCTCATGGGTAATGAGCAGTTCTTC.

This clonotype was counted at least ten times. The chain employs TRBV19 and TRBJ2-1; D is unresolved. There are 12 residues in the CDR3. V lost 9 bases and J 2 bases, leaving 8 bases between the germline ends. CDR1 is LNHDA and CDR2 is SQIVND in the germline V gene (reference sequence). The CDR3 coding sequence is TGTGCCAGCCCCCGCGCCTACAATGAGCAGTTCTTC. Residues: CASPRAYNEQFF. Full variable domain (remainder filled in from reference TRBV19 and TRBJ2-1): DGGITQSPKYLFRKEGQNVTLSCEQNLNHDAMYWYRQDPGQGLRLIYYSQIVNDFQKGDIAEGYSVSREKKESFPLTVTSAQKNPTAFYLCASPRAYNEQFFGPGTRLTVL.

The V gene is TRBV7-2, the J gene TRBJ1-1; D gene uncertain. CDR1 is SGHTA and CDR2 is FQGNSA in the germline V gene. Trimming removed 1 base from V and 0 bases from J, with 12 bases in between. This CDR3 contains 16 residues. The DNA for the CDR3 is TGTGCCAGCAGCTTAGGAGGCGGGTTCATGAACACTGAAGCTTTCTTT. Its translation: CASSLGGGFMNTEAFF.

This clonotype has a handful of counts. This chain joins TRBV3-1 and TRBJ2-3; 11 bases match TRBD1. There are 16 residues in the CDR3. The V gene's germline CDR1 is LGHDT and CDR2 YNNKEL (reference sequence). Trimming removed 4 bases from V and 2 bases from J; junction bases left unmatched: 5. The CDR3 reads CASSPGQGGDTDTQYF. CDR3 coding DNA: TGTGCCAGCAGCCCGGGACAGGGGGGAGACACAGATACGCAGTATTTT.

This clonotype was observed a handful of times. V usage is TRBV5-1 and J usage is TRBJ2-7; the D is unclear. Trimming removed 4 bases at V and 5 bases at J, with 10 bases between. This CDR3 has 12 amino acids. CDR1 is SGHRS and CDR2 is YFSETQ in the germline V gene. DNA of the CDR3: TGCGCCAGCAGCCAAAGTCGGGACGAGCAGTACTTC. It encodes CASSQSRDEQYF.

CDR3 DNA: TGCAGCTCTCTCCCGAGCGGGGTAGAAGCGGGGGGGCCCAAGACAGATACGCAGTATTTT. Residues: CSSLPSGVEAGGPKTDTQYF. V is TRBV29-1 and J is TRBJ2-3; 10 bases match TRBD2. The V gene end was trimmed by 8 bases and the J gene end by 3 bases; junction bases not matched to a gene: 26. The CDR3 consists of 20 residues. Per germline, CDR1 SQVTM and CDR2 ANQGSEA.

The sample holds many counts of this clonotype. V is TRBV9 and J is TRBJ2-7, with a weak D call TRBD1 (5 bases). This CDR3 region has 13 residues. Germline V gene data show CDR1 as SGDLS and CDR2 as YYNGEE. Trimming stripped 0 bases from V and 5 bases from J, with 9 bases between. Written as DNA, the CDR3 is TGTGCCAGCAGCGTAGGGCAGGGCAACGAGCAGTACTTC. Its protein product is CASSVGQGNEQYF.

This chain joins TRBV4-1 and TRBJ2-7, with D hard to call. The CDR3 runs 14 residues. CDR1 and CDR2 from the germline V gene are MGHRA and YSYEKL. The V and J ends lost 0 bases and 7 bases respectively, with 13 bases between them. The CDR3 nucleotides are TGCGCCAGCAGCCAAGATATGGGTTCCAATGAGCAGTACTTC. Its translation: CASSQDMGSNEQYF.

This clonotype occurred once. The chain recombines TRBV3-1 with TRBJ2-1, with 14 bases aligning to TRBD2. The CDR3 spans 17 residues. CDR1 and CDR2 (germline): LGHDT, YNNKEL (reference sequence). The V and J ends lost 6 bases and 7 bases, in that order; junction bases with no gene match: 11. The DNA for the CDR3 is TGTGCCAGCAGTTCCTCCGGGACTAGCGGGGGATCTAATGAGCAGTTCTTC. Translated, it gives CASSSSGTSGGSNEQFF.

The chain has TRBV27 and TRBJ2-5; D possibly corresponds to TRBD1 (5 bases). V was clipped by 6 bases and J by 3 bases, with 17 bases between them. The germline V gene encodes CDR1 MNHEY and CDR2 SMNVEV (reference sequence). The CDR3 is 15 residues long. CDR3 sequence (DNA): TGTGCCAGCAGCCAACGCCAAGCAGGGAAAGAGACCCAGTACTTC. It is translated as CASSQRQAGKETQYF.

This clonotype was counted between two and nine times. The chain's CDR3 is CASSRLAAGGVGDTQYF. The CDR3 DNA reads TGTGCCAGCAGTCGACTCGCAGCGGGGGGAGTTGGAGATACGCAGTATTTT. The genes are TRBV6-5 and TRBJ2-3; 9 positions agree with TRBD2. CDR1 is MNHEY, CDR2 SVGAGI, per germline. V dropped 5 bases and J dropped 5; count of bases not matched to a gene: 14. The length of the CDR3 is 17 residues.

This clonotype appeared a few times. The V call is TRBV20-1, the J call TRBJ1-1, with a tentative D call TRBD1 (5 bases). The CDR3 runs 14 residues. The ends were cut back, 1 base at V and 1 base at J, with 10 bases in the middle. The germline gives CDR1 DFQATT, CDR2 SNEGSKA (reference sequence). The CDR3: CSARVGGRNTEAFF. Here the CDR3 DNA reads TGCAGTGCTAGAGTGGGGGGGAGGAACACTGAAGCTTTCTTT.

A word on this clonotype: Its ends do not fully match the called genes, so a read error is possible. This sequence joins TRBV6-6 and TRBJ2-3; weak D call: TRBD2 (6 bases). The germline V gene has CDR1 MNHNY and CDR2 SVGAGI (reference sequence). CDR3 size: 13 residues. This CDR3 is CASSDSRRGEEYF. CDR3 in DNA: TGTGCCAGCAGTGACTCTCGGCGGGGTGAGGAGTATTTT.

The chain has TRBV20-1 and TRBJ2-1; D is undetermined. CDR1 and CDR2 (germline): DFQATT, SNEGSKA (reference sequence). This CDR3 region has 11 residues. Trimming stripped 6 bases from V and 5 bases from J, with 8 bases between. Here the CDR3 reads CSAKSDNEQFF. The CDR3 DNA is TGCAGTGCGAAAAGCGACAATGAGCAGTTCTTC.

The chain combines TRBV5-1 with TRBJ2-5, with no clear D. The CDR3 consists of 13 residues. V gave up 4 bases and J gave up 1 base, with 8 bases separating them. Germline-derived CDR1 and CDR2 are SGHRS and YFSETQ. The DNA for the CDR3 is TGCGCCAGCAGCCCCTTGATCCAAGAGACCCAGTACTTC. Protein: CASSPLIQETQYF.